A single sample is the source of the 19 T cell receptor beta chains below, sequenced in a study of blood T cell repertoires in COVID-19. Data came from immunoSEQ multiplex PCR; TCRdb stores just in-frame clones and leaves some out. Found here are over 450,000 clones, roughly 91% of them singletons; the top ten hold less than 9%. Sequencing was done on a sample of peripheral blood. All receptors come from a woman between 45 and 65 years old with COVID-19, enrolled during active disease.

The chain joins TRBV5-1 to TRBJ1-2; 9 bases are a match to TRBD1. V was pared by 5 bases and J by 8 bases, with 7 bases of the junction left unmatched. The CDR3 consists of 13 residues. CDR1 SGHRS and CDR2 YFSETQ come from the germline V gene. The CDR3 spells CASRLRTGEGYTF. The DNA of the CDR3 is TGCGCCAGCAGACTCAGGACAGGGGAGGGCTACACCTTC.

The chain employs TRBV3-1 (or the pseudogene TRBV3-2) and TRBJ1-6, with TRBD1 identical over 8 bases. The J segment lost 9 bases and the V segment lost 0 bases, leaving 7 bases of the junction unmatched. The CDR3 sequence is 16 residues long. Germline CDR1 LGHDT, CDR2 YNNKEL (reference sequence). CDR3 region: CASSQEARGQGSPLHF. The DNA for the CDR3 is TGTGCCAGCAGCCAAGAGGCCAGGGGGCAAGGTTCACCCCTCCACTTT.

This chain links TRBV6-5 with TRBJ1-1, with 8 bases identical to TRBD1. The CDR3 extends over 13 amino acids. CDR1 is MNHEY and CDR2 is SVGAGI in the germline V gene. V shed 8 bases, J shed 4 bases, and the junction held 6 bases outside the gene matches. The CDR3 DNA follows: TGTGCCAGCCTTGGACAGGGAAGCACTGAAGCTTTCTTT. This sequence encodes CASLGQGSTEAFF.

The chain has TRBV4-1 and TRBJ2-1; D gene uncertain. The V and J ends lost 1 base and 0 bases respectively, with 7 bases between them. This CDR3 is built from 15 residues. Looked up from germline, CDR1 is MGHRA and CDR2 is YSYEKL. For the CDR3, the DNA is TGCGCCAGCAGCCAAGGACTTGACTCCTACAATGAGCAGTTCTTC. Translation gives CASSQGLDSYNEQFF.

This sequence joins TRBV5-1 and TRBJ2-7; 10 nucleotides agree with TRBD2. CDR1 SGHRS and CDR2 YFSETQ come from the germline V gene. This CDR3 contains 14 residues. V was clipped by 1 base and J by 4 bases; unmatched bases: 2. In DNA, the CDR3 is TGCGCCAGCAGCTTGTCTAGCGGGGGTTACGAGCAGTACTTC. It encodes CASSLSSGGYEQYF.

The rearrangement links TRBV5-4 to TRBJ2-7; a weak D match, TRBD2 (6 bases). This CDR3 has 16 residues. Germline CDR1 is SGHNT and CDR2 is YYREEE (reference sequence). With 1 base removed from V and 0 bases from J, the gap between germline ends came to 14 bases. The CDR3 is CASSLPARESSYEQYF. The CDR3 DNA sequence: TGTGCCAGCAGCTTGCCGGCCCGGGAGAGCTCCTACGAGCAGTACTTC.

The rearrangement joins TRBV7-9 to TRBJ1-2, with a tentative D call TRBD1 (5 bases). V gave up 3 bases and J gave up 8 bases, with 13 bases separating them. Germline V CDR1 and CDR2: SEHNR, FQNEAQ (reference sequence). This CDR3 region has 13 residues. The CDR3 DNA reads TGTGCCAGCAGCTTGAGACAGTTGAGCGGCTACACCTTC. It yields the protein CASSLRQLSGYTF.

This clone was detected only once. The chain is built from TRBV18 and TRBJ2-5; 8 positions match TRBD1. The CDR3 is 16 amino acids. V shed 4 bases, J shed 4 bases, and the junction held 11 bases outside the gene matches. CDR1 is KGHSH and CDR2 is LQKENI in the germline V gene. The CDR3 nucleotides read TGTGCCAGCTCACAGGGGACAGGCCCCCTGGGAGAGACCCAGTACTTC. Translating it yields CASSQGTGPLGETQYF.

This rearrangement joins TRBV11-2 to TRBJ1-1, with a weak D call TRBD1 (5 bases). The CDR3 sequence is 17 residues long. V gave up 5 bases and J gave up 0 bases, with 19 bases separating them. Germline loops: CDR1 SGHAT, CDR2 FQNNGV. CDR3 DNA sequence: TGTGCCAGCAGCCCACAAGGGGCAGGGCGGATGAACACTGAAGCTTTCTTT. Amino acid sequence: CASSPQGAGRMNTEAFF.

This rearrangement joins TRBV20-1 to TRBJ1-3; 8 bases align to TRBD1. Trimming removed 6 bases from V and 16 bases from J; junction bases left unmatched: 11. Germline CDR1 reads DFQATT; CDR2 reads SNEGSKA (reference sequence). CDR3 length equals 11 residues. This chain's CDR3 is CSAQGQAREYF. The CDR3 DNA follows: TGCAGTGCACAGGGACAGGCAAGAGAGTATTTT.

The chain carries TRBV7-9 and TRBJ1-2; unclear D gene. V was trimmed by 3 bases and J by 8 bases, leaving 19 bases between them. This CDR3 spans 15 amino acids. CDR1 is SEHNR and CDR2 is FQNEAQ in the germline V gene (reference sequence). The CDR3 loop is CASSLLAGKVGGYTF. The DNA of the CDR3 is TGTGCCAGCAGCTTGTTGGCGGGGAAGGTGGGCGGCTACACCTTC.

The chain uses TRBV3-1 (or the pseudogene TRBV3-2) and TRBJ2-2, with 7 positions matching TRBD1. V trimming: 4 bases; J trimming: 4 bases; junction bases outside the gene matches: 9. Per the germline V gene, CDR1 is LGHDT and CDR2 is YNNKEL (reference sequence). The CDR3 has 16 amino acids. The CDR3: CASSRYTGEVTGELFF. The CDR3 coding sequence is TGTGCCAGCAGCCGGTACACAGGGGAAGTCACCGGGGAGCTGTTTTTT.

This chain joins TRBV28 and TRBJ2-2; the match to TRBD2 covers 12 bases. The V gene's germline CDR1 is MDHEN and CDR2 SYDVKM. V was pared by 4 bases and J by 2 bases, with 8 bases of the junction left unmatched. The CDR3 length is 18 residues. As DNA, the CDR3 is TGTGCCAGCAGTTCACTAGCGGGGGGACCTGAAAACACCGGGGAGCTGTTTTTT. Translated: CASSSLAGGPENTGELFF.

The chain links TRBV6-1 to TRBJ1-1, with D tentatively TRBD1 (5 bases). The CDR3 spans 13 residues. Germline V CDR1 and CDR2: MNHNS, SASEGT. The V and J ends lost 10 bases and 5 bases respectively, with 17 bases between them. The CDR3 coding sequence is TGTGCCACCCTAATCCGGGGGGGGACTGAAGCTTTCTTT. Amino acid sequence: CATLIRGGTEAFF.

The chain employs TRBV2 and TRBJ1-1, with a tentative D call TRBD1 (5 bases). Germline V gene lookup returns CDR1 SNHLY and CDR2 FYNNEI. V was clipped by 7 bases and J by 5 bases, with 11 bases between them. This CDR3 has 12 amino acids. The CDR3 here is CASKNQGTEAFF. The CDR3 DNA follows: TGTGCCAGCAAAAATCAGGGAACTGAAGCTTTCTTT.

This clone appeared a few times. The gene calls are TRBV5-1 and TRBJ1-1; no reliable D call. The CDR3 runs to 15 residues. Germline CDR1 reads SGHRS; CDR2 reads YFSETQ. Trimming shortened V by 0 bases and J by 1 base, and 10 bases separated the two germline ends. CDR3 in DNA: TGCGCCAGCAGCTTGGTCGTGGGCACGAACACTGAAGCTTTCTTT. Translating it yields CASSLVVGTNTEAFF.

This clone was detected once. The rearrangement joins TRBV28 to TRBJ1-4; no clear D gene. The germline gives CDR1 MDHEN, CDR2 SYDVKM. This CDR3 has 13 residues. The V gene lost 5 bases and the J gene lost 8 bases, with 12 bases spanning the gap. Written as DNA, the CDR3 is TGTGCCAGCAGTCCGCCGGGTTGGGAAAAACTGTTTTTT. This gives the protein CASSPPGWEKLFF.

CDR3 amino acids: CAWSGGKGTEAFF. CDR3 nucleotide sequence: TGTGCCTGGAGTGGTGGGAAGGGGACTGAAGCTTTCTTT. The rearrangement joins TRBV30 to TRBJ1-1; D perhaps matches TRBD1 (5 bases). Trimming left V 1 base short and J 5 bases short, with 11 bases between. Germline CDR1 is GTSNPN and CDR2 is SVGIG (reference sequence). This CDR3 is 13 amino acids long.

J is TRBJ1-1 and V is TRBV3-1 (or the pseudogene TRBV3-2); 7 bases agree with TRBD1. Unmatched junction bases numbered 5, after V lost 3 bases and J lost 4 bases. Looked up from germline, CDR1 is LGHDT and CDR2 is YNNKEL (reference sequence). CDR3 size: 14 residues. This CDR3 is CASSQTRDSTEAFF. The DNA of the CDR3 is TGTGCCAGCAGCCAGACCCGGGACAGCACTGAAGCTTTCTTT.